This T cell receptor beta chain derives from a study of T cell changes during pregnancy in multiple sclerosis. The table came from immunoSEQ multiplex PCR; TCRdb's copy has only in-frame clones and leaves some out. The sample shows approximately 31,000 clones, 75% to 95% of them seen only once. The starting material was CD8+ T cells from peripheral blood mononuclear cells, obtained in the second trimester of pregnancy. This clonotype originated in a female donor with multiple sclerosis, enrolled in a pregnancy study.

CDR3 nucleotides: TGTGCCAGCAGCTTAAGCAGGGCCTCCTACAATGAGCAGTTCTTC. Translation gives CASSLSRASYNEQFF. V gene TRBV7-6 combines with J gene TRBJ2-1; D may be TRBD1 (5 bases). This CDR3 is 15 amino acids long. The germline CDR1 and CDR2 sequences are SGHVS and FNYEAQ. The V end lost 2 bases, the J end lost 0 bases, and 8 bases lay between the germline ends. Using reference TRBV7-6 and TRBJ2-1 for the parts outside the CDR3, the full variable domain is GAGVSQSPRYKVTKRGQDVALRCDPISGHVSLYWYRQALGQGPEFLTYFNYEAQQDKSGLPNDRFSAERPEGSISTLTIQRTEQRDSAMYRCASSLSRASYNEQFFGPGTRLTVL.